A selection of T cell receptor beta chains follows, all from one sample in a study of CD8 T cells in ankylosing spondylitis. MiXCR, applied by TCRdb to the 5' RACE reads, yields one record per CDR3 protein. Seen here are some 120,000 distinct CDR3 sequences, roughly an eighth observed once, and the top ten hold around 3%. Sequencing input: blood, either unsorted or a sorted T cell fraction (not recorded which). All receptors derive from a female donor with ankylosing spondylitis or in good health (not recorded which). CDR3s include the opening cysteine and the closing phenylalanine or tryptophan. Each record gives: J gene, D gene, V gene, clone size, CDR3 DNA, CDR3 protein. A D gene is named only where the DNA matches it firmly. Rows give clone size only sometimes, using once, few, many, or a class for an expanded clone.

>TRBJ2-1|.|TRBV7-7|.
TGTGCTAGCAGCTTAATTTTGGCCGGCGAGCAGTTCTTC
CASSLILAGEQFF
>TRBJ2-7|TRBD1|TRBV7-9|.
TGTGCCAGCAGCTTCGGGACAGGGTCGGGGGAGCAGTACTTC
CASSFGTGSGEQYF
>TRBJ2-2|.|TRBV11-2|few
TGTGCCAGCAGCCCCGTTCGGTGGGATAGTACCGGGGAGCTGTTTTTT
CASSPVRWDSTGELFF
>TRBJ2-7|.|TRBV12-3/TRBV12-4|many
TGTGCCAGCAGTTTCTTTACAGGGATCGGCCACGAGCAGTACTTC
CASSFFTGIGHEQYF
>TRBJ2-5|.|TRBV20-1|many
TGCAGTGCTAGTGCGGGGACAGAGACCCAGTACTTC
CSASAGTETQYF
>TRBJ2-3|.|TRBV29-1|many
TGCAGCGTTGAAGTAGGGTTCACAGATACGCAGTATTTT
CSVEVGFTDTQYF
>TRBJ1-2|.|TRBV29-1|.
TGCAGCGTTGAGGGCTTCAGGGACTATGGCTACACCTTC
CSVEGFRDYGYTF
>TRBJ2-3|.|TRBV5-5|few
TGTGCCAGCAGACGCAACGGGGGCGGCACAGATACGCAGTATTTT
CASRRNGGGTDTQYF
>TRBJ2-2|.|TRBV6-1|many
TGTGCCAGCAGTCAACGAGGGAGTTGGAACACCGGGGAGCTGTTTTTT
CASSQRGSWNTGELFF
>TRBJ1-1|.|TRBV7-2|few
TGTGCCAGCAGCGTGACCTCCGGAAACACTGAAGCTTTCTTT
CASSVTSGNTEAFF
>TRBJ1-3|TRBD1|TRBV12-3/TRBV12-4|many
TGTGCCAGCAGTTTATTCGGACAGGGGGTTGGGGGAAACACCATATATTTT
CASSLFGQGVGGNTIYF
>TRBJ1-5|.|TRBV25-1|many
TGTGCCAGCAGTGAATTGGGAGCAGGGGCTGATCAGCCCCAGCATTTT
CASSELGAGADQPQHF
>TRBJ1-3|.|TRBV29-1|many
TGCAGCGTGGGATTCACTGGAAACACCATATATTTT
CSVGFTGNTIYF
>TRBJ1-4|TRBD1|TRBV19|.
TGTGCCAGCCAGTCGGGACAGCTGGATAATGAAAAACTGTTTTTT
CASQSGQLDNEKLFF
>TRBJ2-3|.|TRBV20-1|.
TGCAGTGCTAGACTAGCTGGGAACACAGATACGCAGTATTTT
CSARLAGNTDTQYF